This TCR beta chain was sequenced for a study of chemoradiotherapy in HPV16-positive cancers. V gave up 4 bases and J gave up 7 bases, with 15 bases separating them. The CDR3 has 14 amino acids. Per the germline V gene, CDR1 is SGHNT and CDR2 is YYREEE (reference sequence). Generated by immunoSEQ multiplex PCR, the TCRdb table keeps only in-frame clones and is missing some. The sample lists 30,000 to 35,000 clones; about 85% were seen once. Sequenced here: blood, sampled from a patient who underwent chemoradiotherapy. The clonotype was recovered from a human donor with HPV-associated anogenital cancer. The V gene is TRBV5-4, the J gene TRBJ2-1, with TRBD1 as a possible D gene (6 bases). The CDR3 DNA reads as TGTGCCAGCAGCGAGGGGAGAGGGGGAAATGAGCAGTTCTTC. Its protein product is CASSEGRGGNEQFF.